These 15 T cell receptor beta chains were sequenced from one sample in a study of T cell responses to AZD1222 COVID-19 vaccine. TCRdb's copy holds only in-frame clones and misses some; the assay was immunoSEQ multiplex PCR. The sample has around 100,000 clones; roughly 92% are singletons. Sequenced here: peripheral blood, sampled on day 0 of AZD1222 vaccination. Source of these receptors: an adult in good health.

This chain links TRBV4-2 with TRBJ1-4; 7 nucleotides line up with TRBD1. The length of the CDR3 is 15 residues. Germline V lookup: CDR1 LGHNA, CDR2 YNFKEQ. The V gene end was trimmed by 4 bases and the J gene end by 4 bases; junction bases not matched to a gene: 6. CDR3 nucleotide sequence: TGTGCCAGCAGCCGCCCACAGGGGAGTAATGAAAAACTGTTTTTT. Protein: CASSRPQGSNEKLFF.

The rearrangement uses TRBV15 and TRBJ2-1; the D is unclear. Germline CDR1 reads LNHNV; CDR2 reads YYDKDF (reference sequence). The CDR3 is made up of 13 amino acids. V dropped 1 base and J dropped 5 bases, with 6 bases sitting between them. The CDR3 here is CATSRGFNNEQFF. In DNA, the CDR3 is TGTGCCACCAGCAGAGGGTTTAACAATGAGCAGTTCTTC.

The rearrangement joins TRBV2 to TRBJ1-1; D is possibly TRBD1 (5 bases). Germline CDR1 and CDR2: SNHLY and FYNNEI. This CDR3 has 14 residues. Trimming shortened V by 6 bases and J by 2 bases, and 13 bases separated the two germline ends. The CDR3 DNA sequence: TGTGCCAGCAGACCCGGGGGTTCAAACACTGAAGCTTTCTTT. The encoded protein is CASRPGGSNTEAFF.

This clone showed up just a few times. The chain combines TRBV7-2 with TRBJ2-2; D possibly corresponds to TRBD2 (5 bases). The CDR3 contains 14 residues. Germline V CDR1 and CDR2: SGHTA, FQGNSA. Trimming pared 5 bases from V and 7 bases from J, leaving 14 bases between. Here the CDR3 reads CASSPYGNVGELFF. The DNA of the CDR3 is TGTGCCAGCAGCCCCTACGGGAATGTCGGGGAGCTGTTTTTT.

The rearrangement joins TRBV28 to TRBJ2-7; 8 bases fit TRBD2. This CDR3 is 13 amino acids long. Trimming cost V 10 bases and J 0 bases; bases outside gene matches: 5. Germline CDR1 MDHEN, CDR2 SYDVKM. CDR3 residues: CATRTSRSYEQYF. As DNA, the CDR3 is TGTGCCACCAGGACTAGCCGCTCCTACGAGCAGTACTTC.

In this sample, this clone turned up a few times. V and J are TRBV30 and TRBJ1-5; D is perhaps TRBD1 (5 bases). The CDR3 spans 13 residues. Germline V CDR1 and CDR2: GTSNPN, SVGIG (reference sequence). The V end was cut by 0 bases, the J end by 7 bases, with 10 bases between. The CDR3 DNA reads as TGTGCCTGGAGTGTCGGGGGAGGGCAGCCCCAGCATTTT. Protein sequence: CAWSVGGGQPQHF.

The V call is TRBV3-1 (or the pseudogene TRBV3-2), the J call TRBJ1-5, with D unclear. Trimming removed 2 bases at V and 7 bases at J, with 6 bases between. This CDR3 has 12 residues. The V gene's germline CDR1 is LGHDT and CDR2 YNNKEL (reference sequence). The CDR3 DNA sequence: TGTGCCAGCAGCCAACTGGGACAGCCCCAGCATTTT. Its protein is CASSQLGQPQHF.

The rearrangement uses TRBV28 and TRBJ1-2; 7 bases align to TRBD1. The germline V gene has CDR1 MDHEN and CDR2 SYDVKM. V gave up 5 bases and J gave up 8 bases; unmatched junction bases: 11. The CDR3 loop spans 14 amino acids. CDR3 residues: CASSTNRGFGGYTF. CDR3 nucleotide sequence: TGTGCCAGCAGTACAAACAGGGGATTCGGCGGCTACACCTTC.

The chain employs TRBV19 and TRBJ1-2; D not certain. V shed 5 bases and J shed 8 bases, with 18 bases lying between them. CDR1 is LNHDA, CDR2 SQIVND, per germline (reference sequence). The CDR3 is 14 residues long. CDR3 region: CASSSGLLAGGYTF. In DNA form, the CDR3 reads TGTGCCAGTAGTTCCGGACTCCTCGCGGGCGGCTACACCTTC. Looking up the rest from reference TRBV19 and TRBJ1-2 gives the full variable domain: DGGITQSPKYLFRKEGQNVTLSCEQNLNHDAMYWYRQDPGQGLRLIYYSQIVNDFQKGDIAEGYSVSREKKESFPLTVTSAQKNPTAFYLCASSSGLLAGGYTFGSGTRLTVV.

The chain has TRBV27 and TRBJ2-7, with D maybe TRBD1 (5 bases). V dropped 1 base and J dropped 4 bases, with 14 bases sitting between them. The CDR3 consists of 15 residues. In germline, CDR1 is MNHEY, CDR2 SMNVEV (reference sequence). CDR3 bases: TGTGCCAGCAGTTTATTTATTGGCAGGGTTTACGAGCAGTACTTC. It yields the protein CASSLFIGRVYEQYF.

The rearrangement uses TRBV18 and TRBJ2-5; D call uncertain. Trimming removed 0 bases at V and 5 bases at J, with 7 bases between. CDR1 and CDR2 from the germline V gene are KGHSH and LQKENI. CDR3 length: 13 amino acids. The CDR3 here is CASSPPAGETQYF. For the CDR3, the DNA is TGTGCCAGCTCACCACCGGCCGGGGAGACCCAGTACTTC.

This clone has only one observation. The chain links TRBV9 to TRBJ2-7; TRBD1 aligns across 9 bases. CDR3 length equals 15 residues. V lost 0 bases to trimming and J lost 4 bases; unmatched junction nucleotides: 5. Germline V lookup: CDR1 SGDLS, CDR2 YYNGEE. This chain's CDR3 is CASSVEGQGNYEQYF. The CDR3 DNA reads as TGTGCCAGCAGCGTAGAGGGACAGGGTAATTACGAGCAGTACTTC.

This chain uses TRBV3-1 (or the pseudogene TRBV3-2) with TRBJ2-7; TRBD2 might be the D (5 bases). This CDR3 is 14 amino acids long. CDR1 is LGHDT, CDR2 YNNKEL, per germline (reference sequence). Trimming pared 4 bases from V and 4 bases from J, leaving 14 bases between. CDR3 amino acids: CASSPERGRYEQYF. CDR3 bases: TGTGCCAGCAGCCCTGAGCGCGGGCGGTACGAGCAGTACTTC.

Comments on this clone: This sample includes further DNA sequences coding for the same CDR3. The chain carries TRBV9 and TRBJ2-1; 10 bases are a match to TRBD2. Germline lookup yields CDR1 SGDLS and CDR2 YYNGEE. The CDR3 is made up of 14 amino acids. Trimming at V came to 6 bases and at J to 5 bases, leaving 5 bases not matched to a gene. CDR3 coding DNA: TGTGCCAGCACGGGGCTAGCGGGAGACAATGAGCAGTTCTTC. Translated: CASTGLAGDNEQFF.

This chain uses TRBV5-1 with TRBJ2-7; 12 bases fit TRBD2. The germline CDR1 and CDR2 sequences are SGHRS and YFSETQ. V shed 4 bases and J 3 bases; nucleotides not matched to a gene: 8. This CDR3 region has 16 residues. The CDR3 region is CASSPTSGSAFYEQYF. The CDR3 DNA follows: TGCGCCAGCAGCCCGACTAGCGGGAGCGCATTCTACGAGCAGTACTTC. Drawing the rest from reference TRBV5-1 and TRBJ2-7, the complete variable domain is KAGVTQTPRYLIKTRGQQVTLSCSPISGHRSVSWYQQTPGQGLQFLFEYFSETQRNKGNFPGRFSGRQFSNSRSEMNVSTLELGDSALYLCASSPTSGSAFYEQYFGPGTRLTVT.